This T cell receptor beta chain derives from a study of OX40 agonist ivuxolimab in advanced cancers. For the study at large: The study enrolled dose-escalation patients with hepatocellular carcinoma, melanoma, renal cell or head and neck cancer. Whole-study findings and limits: Low normalized T-cell clonal expansion was additionally recorded for some nonresponders.

Turning to this clone: The antigen is unknown.

Trimming left V 5 bases short and J 2 bases short, with 13 bases between. The CDR3 is 13 amino acids. From germline, CDR1 is GTSNPN and CDR2 SVGIG (reference sequence). Measured with immunoSEQ multiplex PCR; TCRdb has only the in-frame clones, and not every one. The data hold about 82,000 clones, with roughly 92% observed a single time. This specimen consisted of CD4+ or CD8+ T cells sorted from blood, obtained in a trial of the OX40 agonist ivuxolimab. This sequence was found in an adult with an advanced solid tumor such as melanoma, head and neck, liver or kidney cancer. This chain links TRBV30 with TRBJ2-7; D possibly matches TRBD1 or TRBD2 (5 bases each). CDR3 loop: CAWGSGTTYEQYF. CDR3 coding DNA: TGTGCCTGGGGATCCGGGACCACCTACGAGCAGTACTTC.